What follows is one T cell receptor (beta chain) and its context. Data came from immunoSEQ multiplex PCR; TCRdb stores just in-frame clones and leaves some out. The table lists around 6,000 clones, 80% to 90% of them singletons. This record comes from a study of memory CD8 T cells in hepatitis C reinfection. Turning to the study itself: Between 55 and 20 weeks before reinfection detection, pre-reinfection samples were drawn.

Documented time point: pre-reinfection, 55 to 20 weeks before reinfection detection. No in vitro expansion preceded TCR sequencing of the sorted cells. This CDR3 contains 19 residues. Sequencing was carried out using naive CD8+ T cells sorted from blood. This receptor was taken from a man aged 50 or older with hepatitis C virus infection. The chain carries TRBV12-2 and TRBJ2-7; no DNA check was done on the table's D call, TRBD2. TRBV12-2 is a documented pseudogene. CDR3 sequence: CASRLPGRSTGGETYEQYF. CDR3 nucleotide sequence: TGTGCAAGTCGCTTGCCGGGGCGCTCCACTGGAGGGGAAACCTACGAGCAGTACTTC.